This is a list of T cell receptor beta chains from one sample in a study of response to subunit inactivated influenza vaccine. TCRdb used MiXCR to reprocess the RT-PCR reads, holding one entry per CDR3 protein. The sample contains about 830,000 distinct CDR3 sequences, around 18% of which appear only once. The sequenced sample was PBMCs from blood, obtained around 5 days after vaccination. The receptors originated from a man in his forties or fifties who received an inactivated influenza vaccine. Both conserved end residues are part of each CDR3. Fields, in order: D gene, clone size, J gene, V gene, CDR3 protein, CDR3 DNA. A D gene is named only where the DNA matches it firmly. Clone size, where shown, is once, few, many, or a class for clones that have expanded.

-	many	TRBJ2-2	TRBV10-3	CAISGGTENTGELFF	TGTGCCATCAGTGGCGGGACCGAGAACACCGGGGAGCTGTTTTTT
TRBD1	-	TRBJ2-1	TRBV18	CASSPNTGGEQFF	TGTGCCAGCTCACCGAATACAGGGGGCGAGCAGTTCTTC
-	many	TRBJ2-2	TRBV29-1	CSVLRETGELFF	TGCAGCGTCCTCCGGGAGACCGGGGAGCTGTTTTTT
-	few	TRBJ1-4	TRBV29-1	CSGLTGSNEKLFF	TGCAGCGGGCTGACAGGCTCTAATGAAAAACTGTTTTTT
TRBD1	few	TRBJ1-1	TRBV12-3/TRBV12-4	CASSSYRGGDTEAFF	TGTGCCAGCAGTTCCTACAGGGGAGGGGACACTGAAGCTTTCTTT
TRBD2	-	TRBJ2-1	TRBV12-3/TRBV12-4	CASSFVLAANEQFF	TGTGCCAGCAGTTTTGTACTAGCGGCAAATGAGCAGTTCTTC
TRBD2	-	TRBJ2-7	TRBV6-5	CASSYSRSRLAGTYEQYF	TGTGCCAGCAGTTACTCCAGGAGCCGACTAGCGGGAACCTACGAGCAGTACTTC
-	-	TRBJ2-5	TRBV12-3/TRBV12-4	CASSLMGKKTQYF	TGTGCCAGCAGTTTAATGGGAAAAAAGACCCAGTACTTC
TRBD1	-	TRBJ2-1	TRBV28	CASSRDRGLPEQFF	TGTGCCAGCAGCCGGGACAGGGGGCTTCCTGAGCAGTTCTTC
-	-	TRBJ2-3	TRBV4-2	CASSPQVIAGGDTQYF	TGTGCCAGCAGCCCCCAGGTTATCGCCGGAGGGGATACGCAGTATTTT
TRBD1	-	TRBJ1-2	TRBV6-1	CASSEDREANYGYTF	TGTGCCAGCAGCGAGGACAGGGAGGCTAACTATGGCTACACCTTC
-	few	TRBJ2-3	TRBV5-1	CASSLGRSDTQYF	TGCGCCAGCAGCTTGGGGCGGTCAGATACGCAGTATTTT
TRBD1	few	TRBJ1-1	TRBV11-2	CASSLRQGIEAFF	TGTGCCAGCAGCTTAAGACAGGGGATTGAAGCTTTCTTT
-	few	TRBJ2-5	TRBV7-7	CASSRDIGETQYF	TGTGCCAGCAGTAGGGACATCGGCGAGACCCAGTACTTC
TRBD1	few	TRBJ2-1	TRBV15	CATSRDLWIGGEGNEQFF	TGTGCCACCAGCAGAGATCTGTGGATAGGGGGCGAGGGCAATGAGCAGTTCTTC
-	-	TRBJ1-1	TRBV5-1	CASSYPSGQDRDLNTEAFF	TGCGCCAGCAGCTATCCATCGGGGCAGGATAGAGATTTGAACACTGAAGCTTTCTTT
TRBD1	-	TRBJ2-3	TRBV20-1	CSASTGDRGNTDTQYF	TGCAGTGCTTCTACAGGGGACAGGGGGAACACAGATACGCAGTATTTT
-	-	TRBJ1-3	TRBV30	CAWTSGNTIYF	TGTGCCTGGACCTCTGGAAACACCATATATTTT
-	many	TRBJ2-7	TRBV7-6	CASSFTPTAEQYF	TGTGCCAGCAGCTTCACGCCCACAGCCGAGCAGTACTTC
TRBD1	few	TRBJ1-2	TRBV20-1	CSAGDRQANYGYTF	TGCAGTGCTGGGGACAGGCAAGCTAACTATGGCTACACCTTC
-	-	TRBJ2-1	TRBV3-1	CASSQAGRVNEQFF	TGTGCCAGCAGCCAAGCCGGCAGGGTCAATGAGCAGTTCTTC
TRBD2	-	TRBJ2-3	TRBV30	CALGLAGITDTQYF	TGTGCCCTCGGACTAGCGGGAATCACAGATACGCAGTATTTT
-	few	TRBJ1-1	TRBV29-1	CSVAGFFKAEAFF	TGCAGCGTTGCCGGGTTCTTTAAGGCTGAAGCTTTCTTT
-	-	TRBJ2-2	TRBV5-1	CASNTWGNTGELFF	TGCGCCAGCAACACGTGGGGAAACACCGGGGAGCTGTTTTTT
-	few	TRBJ2-1	TRBV3-1	CASSQDHAYRVLYNEQFF	TGTGCCAGCAGCCAAGATCACGCCTACAGGGTATTATACAATGAGCAGTTCTTC
-	-	TRBJ2-3	TRBV20-1	CSARSYGSGADTQYF	TGCAGTGCTAGAAGTTACGGGAGTGGGGCAGATACGCAGTATTTT
TRBD2	-	TRBJ2-5	TRBV10-3	CAISDQVAGGQETQYF	TGTGCCATCAGTGACCAGGTAGCGGGGGGACAAGAGACCCAGTACTTC
-	-	TRBJ1-2	TRBV11-2	CASSPDAWLGAWDYGYTF	TGTGCCAGCAGCCCCGACGCCTGGTTGGGGGCATGGGACTATGGCTACACCTTC
TRBD1	many	TRBJ2-5	TRBV4-1	CASSQEDGTGGAETQYF	TGCGCCAGCAGCCAAGAGGACGGGACAGGGGGCGCCGAGACCCAGTACTTC
TRBD2	many	TRBJ2-3	TRBV4-3	CASSQDLVTSGRSGTDTQYF	TGCGCCAGCAGCCAAGATCTGGTGACTAGCGGGAGGTCGGGAACAGATACGCAGTATTTT
TRBD2	few	TRBJ2-1	TRBV20-1	CSVRRGGGAYNEQFF	TGCAGTGTACGCCGCGGGGGGGGAGCCTACAATGAGCAGTTCTTC
-	-	TRBJ1-5	TRBV19	CASSIEDARYSNQPQHF	TGTGCCAGTAGTATTGAGGACGCAAGGTATAGCAATCAGCCCCAGCATTTT
TRBD1	few	TRBJ1-5	TRBV6-2/TRBV6-3	CASSRYGQGSQPQHF	TGTGCCAGCAGTCGATATGGACAGGGCAGTCAGCCCCAGCATTTT
TRBD2	-	TRBJ2-1	TRBV7-2	CASSLASGRVIEQFF	TGTGCCAGCAGCTTAGCTAGCGGGAGGGTGATTGAGCAGTTCTTC
-	-	TRBJ2-1	TRBV4-3	CASSQDGRFSYNEQFF	TGCGCCAGCAGCCAAGATGGTAGATTCTCCTACAATGAGCAGTTCTTC
TRBD1	-	TRBJ1-2	TRBV6-1	CASRSSGQVYYGYTF	TGTGCCAGCAGATCTTCCGGACAGGTTTACTATGGCTACACCTTC
-	few	TRBJ2-2	TRBV5-1	CASSSQGFAGELFF	TGCGCCAGCAGCTCCCAGGGGTTCGCCGGGGAGCTGTTTTTT
-	few	TRBJ2-7	TRBV6-5	CASSSIQGFHEQYF	TGTGCCAGCAGTTCCATACAGGGTTTCCACGAGCAGTACTTC
-	few	TRBJ2-7	TRBV12-3/TRBV12-4	CASSFTRGYEQYF	TGTGCCAGCAGTTTTACTAGAGGTTACGAGCAGTACTTC
-	few	TRBJ1-2	TRBV12-3/TRBV12-4	CASTSARNYGYTF	TGTGCCAGCACCTCCGCCCGTAACTATGGCTACACCTTC
-	-	TRBJ1-1	TRBV18	CASYPGAMNTEAFF	TGTGCCAGCTACCCAGGGGCTATGAACACTGAAGCTTTCTTT
-	-	TRBJ1-1	TRBV24-1	CATSDTMNTEAFF	TGTGCCACCAGTGACACTATGAACACTGAAGCTTTCTTT
TRBD1	few	TRBJ1-2	TRBV20-1	CSARGQGAGGYTF	TGCAGTGCTAGAGGGCAGGGGGCCGGTGGCTACACCTTC
-	few	TRBJ2-7	TRBV12-3/TRBV12-4	CASSLHVYEQYF	TGTGCCAGCAGTTTGCACGTCTACGAGCAGTACTTC
TRBD2	once	TRBJ2-1	TRBV28	CASSLFLTSGMDTPYNEQFF	TGTGCCAGCAGTTTATTTTTGACTAGCGGGATGGATACCCCCTACAATGAGCAGTTCTTC
-	few	TRBJ2-3	TRBV28	CAIRGVGRTDTQYF	TGTGCCATCCGAGGGGTAGGGCGCACAGATACGCAGTATTTT
TRBD2	many	TRBJ2-1	TRBV7-8	CASSHSAGGSHEQFF	TGTGCCAGCAGCCACTCCGCGGGAGGGAGCCATGAGCAGTTCTTC
-	-	TRBJ2-7	TRBV7-9	CASSSSWGAGEQYF	TGTGCCAGCAGCTCCTCCTGGGGGGCAGGGGAGCAGTACTTC
-	-	TRBJ2-3	TRBV7-2	CASSTNRGDTQYF	TGTGCCAGCAGTACTAATCGAGGAGATACGCAGTATTTT